This T cell receptor beta chain was recovered during a study of cytomegalovirus exposure and HLA in healthy donors. Both 60 Vbeta primers and 13 Jbeta primers went into the PCR. This table comes from immunoSEQ multiplex PCR, and its TCRdb copy is limited to in-frame clones, with some not included. The table has around 150,000 clones, roughly 79% seen once. Study observations and caveats: With further analysis later on, most CMV-associated TCR beta chains appeared HLA-restricted. About 87% or about 30% of the time was how often most TCR beta V segments were productive, according to an earlier analysis.

Worth noting for this clone: Its antigen is unidentified.

The sample consisted of PBMCs. This clonotype originated in a middle-aged woman in good health and CMV-seronegative.

CDR3 coding DNA: TGTGCCAGTAGTATGATAGGGGGCAATGAGCAGTTCTTC. Translating gives CASSMIGGNEQFF. The chain carries TRBV19 and TRBJ2-1; a weak D match, TRBD1 (6 bases). The CDR3 is 13 residues long. CDR1 and CDR2 (germline): LNHDA, SQIVND (reference sequence). V was shortened by 3 bases and J by 6 bases, with 9 bases between the two germline ends.